This T cell receptor beta chain was identified in a study of blood T cell repertoires in COVID-19. Across the study: Sample material is recorded as cDNA or gDNA derived from T cells, B-cell-depleted T cells, or PBMCs.

Losses at the gene ends were 1 base for V and 8 bases for J; bases not matched to a gene: 11. Germline assignment: CDR1 MGHRA and CDR2 YSYEKL. The CDR3 has 15 amino acids. The Seattle patients, enrolled during active infection, were followed longitudinally. Generated by immunoSEQ multiplex PCR, the TCRdb table keeps only in-frame clones and is missing some. The sample holds roughly 60,000 clones, over 80% seen once. Sequenced sample: peripheral blood. This receptor was taken from a man aged 30 to 45 with COVID-19, enrolled during active disease. This chain joins TRBV4-1 and TRBJ2-7, with 7 bases lining up with TRBD2. Here the CDR3 DNA reads TGCGCCAGCAGCCAAGTGGGCCTGGGGCGGGGGAAGCAGTACTTC. Its translation is CASSQVGLGRGKQYF.